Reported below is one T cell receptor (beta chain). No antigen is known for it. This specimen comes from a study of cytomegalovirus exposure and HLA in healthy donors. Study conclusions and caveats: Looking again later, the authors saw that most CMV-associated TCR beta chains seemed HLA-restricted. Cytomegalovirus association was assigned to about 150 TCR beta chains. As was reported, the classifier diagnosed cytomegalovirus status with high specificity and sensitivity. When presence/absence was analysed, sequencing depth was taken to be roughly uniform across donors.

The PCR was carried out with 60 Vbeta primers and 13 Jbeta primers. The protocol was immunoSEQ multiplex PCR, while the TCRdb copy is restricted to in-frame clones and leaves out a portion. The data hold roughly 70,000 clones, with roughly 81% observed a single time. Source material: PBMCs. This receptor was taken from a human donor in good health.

As DNA, the CDR3 is TGTGCCAGCATGGGGACTAGCGGGGCTTGGGAGCAGTACTTC. Protein: CASMGTSGAWEQYF. This chain uses TRBV6-1 with TRBJ2-7; 13 bases map to TRBD2. This CDR3 spans 14 amino acids. Per germline, CDR1 MNHNS and CDR2 SASEGT. The trim removed 7 bases at V and 7 bases at J, leaving 7 bases unmatched.